This T cell receptor beta chain stems from a study of blood T cell repertoires in COVID-19. Looking at the study overall: There were acute and convalescent COVID-19 samples, and they came from the United States, Italy and Spain. Sources were T cells, B-cell-depleted T cells, or PBMCs; the material itself was cDNA or gDNA.

Germline V gene data show CDR1 as KGHSH and CDR2 as LQKENI. The CDR3 contains 12 residues. The V gene lost 5 bases and the J gene lost 4 bases, with 8 bases spanning the gap. Authors' analysis steps: The authors estimated nucleated cell counts from reference gene primer amplification. The protocol was immunoSEQ multiplex PCR, while the TCRdb copy is restricted to in-frame clones and leaves out a portion. The V and J calls and clone size are taken from that table; D and trimming were inferred from the DNA. The sample yields approximately 180,000 clones, 88% seen once. This chain uses TRBV18 with TRBJ1-1; D is ambiguous. Sequenced: peripheral blood. This clonotype was sampled from a man aged 35-49 years with active or convalescent COVID-19. The CDR3 DNA follows: TGTGCCAGCTCATCTTCCAGCACTGAAGCTTTCTTT. Its protein is CASSSSSTEAFF. Combining the CDR3 with reference TRBV18 and TRBJ1-1 gives the whole variable domain NAGVMQNPRHLVRRRGQEARLRCSPMKGHSHVYWYRQLPEEGLKFMVYLQKENIIDESGMPKERFSAEFPKEGPSILRIQQVVRGDSAAYFCASSSSSTEAFFGQGTRLTVV.